A selection of T cell receptor beta chains follows, all from one sample in a study of shared clonotypes between healthy human individuals. TCRdb keeps only in-frame clones here, not all; method: immunoSEQ multiplex PCR. This sample yields around 700,000 clones, of which roughly nine tenths are seen a single time; 20% to 25% belongs to the top ten. The sample consisted of naive CD8+ T cells sorted from blood. The receptors come from a young man in good health. Both conserved end residues are part of each CDR3. D genes are given only for firm matches. Clone sizes are given selectively: once, few, many, or a class where the clone is expanded.

j_gene,abundance,v_gene,d_gene,CDR3aa,CDR3nt
TRBJ2-1,.,TRBV7-9,TRBD1,CASSLVRGQAHEQFF,TGTGCCAGCAGCTTAGTAAGAGGACAGGCACATGAGCAGTTCTTC
TRBJ2-5,.,TRBV30,TRBD1,CAQGARFWQETQYF,TGTGCACAGGGGGCTCGGTTTTGGCAAGAGACCCAGTACTTC
TRBJ1-4,.,TRBV6-1,.,CASSPRNEKLFF,TGTGCCAGCAGTCCCCGAAATGAAAAACTGTTTTTT
TRBJ1-5,.,TRBV7-9,.,CASSLPGNNQPQHF,TGTGCCAGCAGCTTACCGGGGAATAATCAGCCCCAGCATTTT
TRBJ2-3,.,TRBV27,TRBD2,CASRPAGVFTDTQYF,TGTGCCAGCAGACCAGCGGGAGTGTTTACAGATACGCAGTATTTT
TRBJ1-1,.,TRBV28,.,CASSPPQGMNTEAFF,TGTGCCAGCAGTCCACCGCAGGGGATGAACACTGAAGCTTTCTTT
TRBJ2-1,.,TRBV7-9,.,CASSLAGSGLSYNEQFF,TGTGCCAGCAGCTTAGCCGGGAGCGGCCTTTCCTACAATGAGCAGTTCTTC
TRBJ2-1,.,TRBV27,.,CASSFLFGSNEQFF,TGTGCCAGCAGTTTCCTCTTTGGGTCTAATGAGCAGTTCTTC
TRBJ1-1,.,TRBV6-5,.,CASHKTENTEAFF,TGTGCCAGCCATAAAACAGAGAACACTGAAGCTTTCTTT
TRBJ2-7,once,TRBV6-1,.,CASSGQAYEQYF,TGTGCCAGCAGTGGACAGGCCTACGAGCAGTACTTC
TRBJ2-3,.,TRBV6-1,TRBD2,CASSEVAGGLTDTQYF,TGTGCCAGCAGTGAAGTAGCGGGAGGGCTCACAGATACGCAGTATTTT
TRBJ2-2,.,TRBV7-9,TRBD1,CASSLVGTGYSPGELFF,TGTGCCAGCAGCTTAGTCGGGACAGGGTATTCTCCCGGGGAGCTGTTTTTT
TRBJ2-1,.,TRBV5-1,TRBD2,CASSTTSGRPLQFF,TGCGCCAGCAGTACGACTAGCGGGAGGCCTCTCCAGTTCTTC
TRBJ2-7,.,TRBV5-5,TRBD1,CASIPWTGSYEQYF,TGTGCCAGCATCCCCTGGACAGGGTCCTACGAGCAGTACTTC
TRBJ2-1,.,TRBV5-5,.,CASSLEGYYNEQFF,TGTGCCAGCAGCTTGGAGGGCTACTACAATGAGCAGTTCTTC
TRBJ2-1,.,TRBV4-2,TRBD2,CASSHDDATSESPHEQFF,TGTGCCAGCAGCCACGACGACGCTACTAGCGAGAGTCCCCATGAGCAGTTCTTC
TRBJ2-1,.,TRBV11-2,TRBD1,CASSLVPGQGVGSYNEQFF,TGTGCCAGCAGCTTAGTCCCCGGACAGGGGGTGGGCTCCTACAATGAGCAGTTCTTC
TRBJ2-1,.,TRBV28,TRBD2,CASSLPIGLAGKNEQFF,TGTGCCAGCAGTTTGCCCATCGGACTAGCGGGAAAAAATGAGCAGTTCTTC
TRBJ2-1,.,TRBV7-2,.,CASSLAPTEQFF,TGTGCCAGCAGCTTAGCCCCGACAGAGCAGTTCTTC
TRBJ2-1,.,TRBV6-5,TRBD2,CASSYGTSGRNEQFF,TGTGCCAGCAGTTACGGGACTAGCGGCAGGAATGAGCAGTTCTTC
TRBJ2-7,.,TRBV23-1,.,CASSQLPGDSSYEQYF,TGCGCCAGCAGTCAATTGCCTGGAGATAGCTCCTACGAGCAGTACTTC
TRBJ1-1,.,TRBV19,.,CASSIGGSEAFF,TGTGCCAGTAGTATTGGGGGATCTGAAGCTTTCTTT
TRBJ2-1,.,TRBV19,.,CASSITRGNEQFF,TGTGCCAGTAGTATAACTAGAGGGAATGAGCAGTTCTTC
TRBJ1-1,.,TRBV7-2,.,CASSLDPGDTEAFF,TGTGCCAGCAGCTTGGATCCAGGGGACACTGAAGCTTTCTTT
TRBJ2-7,.,TRBV5-1,.,CASSPDLGRGYEQYF,TGCGCCAGCAGCCCTGACCTTGGAAGGGGCTACGAGCAGTACTTC
TRBJ1-2,.,TRBV4-1,TRBD1,CASSDRTGGGWNYGYTF,TGCGCCAGCAGCGATCGGACAGGGGGTGGCTGGAACTATGGCTACACCTTC
TRBJ2-7,.,TRBV4-3,.,CASSQDAGPSYEQYF,TGCGCCAGCAGCCAAGATGCAGGTCCCTCCTACGAGCAGTACTTC
TRBJ1-5,.,TRBV7-2,.,CASSPGSSPQHF,TGTGCCAGCAGCCCAGGGTCCTCGCCCCAGCATTTT
TRBJ2-2,.,TRBV5-4,.,CASSLQGRTTGELFF,TGTGCCAGCAGCCTCCAGGGGCGGACCACCGGGGAGCTGTTTTTT
TRBJ2-2,.,TRBV7-2,TRBD2,CASSSTGDYPTGELFF,TGTGCCAGCAGCTCAACCGGGGACTACCCGACCGGGGAGCTGTTTTTT
TRBJ2-7,.,TRBV6-1,TRBD2,CASKRAGRYEQYF,TGTGCCAGCAAGAGAGCGGGACGCTACGAGCAGTACTTC
TRBJ2-3,.,TRBV7-9,.,CAPPSWRPRNLTDTQYF,TGTGCCCCCCCGAGTTGGAGACCCCGGAACCTCACAGATACGCAGTATTTT
TRBJ1-5,.,TRBV28,TRBD1,CASSPRTGRNQPQHF,TGTGCCAGCAGTCCCCGGACAGGCCGAAATCAGCCCCAGCATTTT
TRBJ1-1,.,TRBV7-9,TRBD1,CASSSVDRGHSNTEAFF,TGTGCCAGCAGCTCAGTGGACAGGGGACATTCGAACACTGAAGCTTTCTTT
TRBJ2-1,.,TRBV9,TRBD2,CASSHQGSGSYNEQFF,TGTGCCAGCAGCCACCAGGGGAGCGGGAGCTACAATGAGCAGTTCTTC
TRBJ2-7,.,TRBV28,.,CASSLGRGYEQYF,TGTGCCAGCAGTTTGGGCAGGGGTTACGAGCAGTACTTC
TRBJ2-5,.,TRBV7-9,TRBD1,CASSSTDGRGPETQYF,TGTGCCAGCAGCTCAACCGACGGTAGGGGGCCAGAGACCCAGTACTTC
TRBJ1-5,.,TRBV28,TRBD1,CASSFKGAYQPQHF,TGTGCCAGCAGTTTTAAGGGGGCTTATCAGCCCCAGCATTTT
TRBJ2-7,.,TRBV7-9,.,CASSLGSSQQYF,TGTGCCAGCAGCTTAGGGTCGAGCCAGCAGTACTTC
TRBJ2-3,.,TRBV9,TRBD2,CASSVEGGRALLHTQYF,TGTGCCAGCAGCGTAGAGGGCGGGAGGGCCTTATTACATACGCAGTATTTT
TRBJ2-4,.,TRBV27,TRBD1,CASRTGSRDIQYF,TGTGCCAGCAGGACAGGGTCTCGGGACATTCAGTACTTC
TRBJ2-5,.,TRBV4-2,.,CASSQGFQETQYF,TGTGCCAGCAGCCAAGGCTTCCAAGAGACCCAGTACTTC
TRBJ2-7,.,TRBV5-1,.,CASSLLTGPYEQYF,TGCGCCAGCAGCTTATTGACAGGCCCCTACGAGCAGTACTTC
TRBJ2-1,.,TRBV6-5,TRBD2,CASRPGTSFNEQFF,TGTGCCAGCCGCCCCGGGACTAGCTTTAATGAGCAGTTCTTC
TRBJ2-7,.,TRBV27,.,CASSLGTAGYEQYF,TGTGCCAGCAGTTTAGGGACTGCGGGGTACGAGCAGTACTTC
TRBJ1-1,.,TRBV2,.,CASMGGVTVEAFF,TGTGCCAGCATGGGGGGCGTTACAGTAGAAGCTTTCTTT